This T cell receptor beta chain was profiled in a study of T cell responses to AZD1222 COVID-19 vaccine (TCRdb year 2021). Background on the whole study: Because spike-specific TCR depth and breadth did not differ between the two schedules, AZD1222 recipients who got a second dose at roughly 4 weeks were pooled with those who got a second dose at roughly 12 weeks. Trial participants were enrolled by age into 18-55, 56-69 and 70-plus year subgroups, with roughly 150, 30 and 60 TCR-sequenced participants respectively. TCR sequencing covered fewer than 250 trial participants: 207 given two doses of AZD1222 and some 25 given two doses of MenACWY control vaccine.

The CDR3 regions of human TCRbeta chains were analyzed by immunosequencing. On the study's bioinformatics: TCRs in the repertoires were compared against a reference library of SARS-CoV-2-specific TCRs that had been generated with the MIRA antigen-specificity platform. Breadth was defined as the fraction of unique TCRs that were SARS-CoV-2-associated. Depth was defined as the fraction of total T cells that were SARS-CoV-2-associated. Each spike-specific TCR was assigned to its reactive spike region and to a CD4 or CD8 class using the MIRA data. Log10-transformed breadth and depth values were compared by one-way ANOVA with Sidak's multiple comparisons tests. TCRdb re-hosts the immuneACCESS table, in-frame sequences only. Its copies lack some clones; in the studies checked, an unresolved V gene accounts for under half of them, and the cause for the rest is not known. V, J and clone size are those of that table, while D and trimming were read from the DNA. This sample has about 120,000 clones in its table, and roughly 88% of those were observed once. 3.5% to 4.5% of the sample belongs to the ten largest clones.

For this clone: Its antigen target is currently unknown. No base qualities exist here, and no much larger clone lies one base off it.

The investigation overall reported the following: Vaccine-associated CD4 TCRs spanned the whole spike protein, with dominant responses in regions 160-218 and 743-854. Participants were mostly white British and included more females than males, and it was suggested by the authors that clonal diversity may have been underestimated. No day 14 peak-response samples were available, so repertoires were characterized only after the peak T cell response. After two AZD1222 doses, spike-specific TCR breadth and depth were significantly higher than at day 0 and than in MenACWY recipients. In the small 56-69-year group, the increase in depth fell short of significance, most likely because of low power. Conclusions about previously exposed vaccinees are limited because only six or seven AZD1222 recipients were SARS-CoV-2 seropositive at baseline. Epitopes outside the regions mutated in the B.1.351 and B.1.1.7 variants were reportedly recognized by nearly half of the unique spike-specific TCRs.

What this sample's time point label stands for: baseline before first vaccination. Vaccinee samples came from UK trials COV001 and COV002, including a single-blind randomized controlled phase 2/3 trial of AZD1222 (ChAdOx1 nCoV-19) in healthy adults. For TCRbeta chain sequencing, PBMC samples were collected from trial participants at day 0 and at day 28 after the second dose. The CDR3, cysteine through phenylalanine, is 13 amino acids long. Solely the CDR3 DNA is kept, with 39 bases framed from the first base. CDR1 MNHEY and CDR2 SVGAGI are derived from the germline V gene. V is cut by 2 bases and J by 4 bases, and the space between the germline ends is 5 bases.

The clonotype comes from an adult in good health. Sequencing was performed on peripheral blood, taken on day 0 of AZD1222 vaccination. The V and J genes are TRBV6-5 and TRBJ2-2; the D gene cannot be named for sure. In nucleotides, the sequence is TGTGCCAGCAGTTACCAAGCCACCGGGGAGCTGTTTTTT. Its coded protein is CASSYQATGELFF.